Sequencing of this T cell receptor (beta chain) was carried out in a study of cytomegalovirus exposure and HLA in healthy donors. Assay: immunoSEQ multiplex PCR; the TCRdb copy retains only in-frame clones and omits some. The table records some 140,000 clones, 89% of them present only once. CDR1 and CDR2 (germline): SGHTA, FQGTGA. V lost 2 bases and J lost 0, with 13 bases in between. The length of the CDR3 is 16 residues. Study conclusions and caveats: In a later analysis, first-cohort TCR clusters were found to tend to co-occur in the 130 or so validation repertoires.

Note on this clone: Its antigen is undetermined.

This chain connects TRBV7-3 to TRBJ1-1; tentatively, D is TRBD1 (5 bases). This sequence originates from a woman younger than 35 in good health and CMV-seropositive. The sequenced sample was PBMCs. The CDR3 nucleotides read TGTGCCAGCAGCTTAGAAGCAGGGAGGGTGAACACTGAAGCTTTCTTT. This sequence encodes CASSLEAGRVNTEAFF.